This TCR beta chain comes out of a study of blood T cell repertoires in COVID-19. Across the study: PBMCs, B-cell-depleted T cells, or T cells were the source of the cDNA or gDNA that made up the material.

Produced via immunoSEQ multiplex PCR; TCRdb's table is partial and in-frame only. This repertoire shows tens of thousands of clones, roughly 85% found once; its top ten account for 28%. The specimen sequenced was peripheral blood. This receptor was taken from a woman aged 80 or over with COVID-19, enrolled during active disease.

CDR3 bases: TGTGCCAGCTCACCCGGACAGGGTCAGAACACTGAAGCTTTCTTT. Translation gives CASSPGQGQNTEAFF. V gene TRBV18 combines with J gene TRBJ1-1; 8 nucleotides line up with TRBD1. Per the germline V gene, CDR1 is KGHSH and CDR2 is LQKENI. V gave up 3 bases and J gave up 1 base; unmatched junction bases: 4. This CDR3 region has 15 residues.